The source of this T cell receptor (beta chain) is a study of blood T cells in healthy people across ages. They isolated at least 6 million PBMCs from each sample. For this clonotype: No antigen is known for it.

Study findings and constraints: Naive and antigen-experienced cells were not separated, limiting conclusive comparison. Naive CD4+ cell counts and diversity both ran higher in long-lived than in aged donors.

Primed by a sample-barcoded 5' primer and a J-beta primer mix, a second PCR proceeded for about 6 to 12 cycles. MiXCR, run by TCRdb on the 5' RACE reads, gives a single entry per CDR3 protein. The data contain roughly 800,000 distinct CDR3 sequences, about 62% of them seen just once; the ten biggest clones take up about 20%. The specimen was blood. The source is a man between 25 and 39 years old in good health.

The CDR3 DNA follows: TGTGCCAGCAAACGGGGACTAGCAGTAGAGACCCAGTACTTC. It yields the protein CASKRGLAVETQYF. This chain uses TRBV6-1 with TRBJ2-5, with 9 bases that match TRBD2. The V and J ends lost 7 bases and 4 bases, in that order; junction bases with no gene match: 7. Germline V gene lookup returns CDR1 MNHNS and CDR2 SASEGT. This CDR3 is 14 amino acids long.